Following are 18 T cell receptor beta chains from one sample sequenced in a study of cytomegalovirus exposure and HLA in healthy donors (dated by TCRdb to about 2017). Library method: the immunoSEQ multiplex PCR assay. A mixture of 60 forward primers for TCR Vbeta segments and 13 reverse primers for TCR Jbeta segments was used in the multiplex PCR. TCRdb carries this immuneACCESS record with in-frame sequences only. Its versions omit some clonotypes, under half of them owing to an unresolved V gene in the studies checked, with the rest unexplained. The sample has 210,000 or so clones on record, 76% of them singletons. Approximately 0.63% of the sample comes from the top ten. The sequenced sample was PBMCs. These receptors all stem from a man younger than 35 in good health and CMV-seronegative.

The chain joins TRBV2 to TRBJ1-5, with 8 bases fitting TRBD1. There are 15 residues in the CDR3. V lost 2 bases, J lost 9 bases, and 9 bases stayed unmatched. CDR1 is SNHLY, CDR2 FYNNEI, per germline. CDR3 in amino acids: CASSEPGQGVRPQHF. The CDR3 coding sequence is TGTGCCAGCAGTGAACCCGGACAGGGAGTGCGGCCCCAGCATTTT.

This clone has just one count. The chain carries TRBV5-1 and TRBJ2-5, with D possibly TRBD2 on 5 matching bases. The better agreement between TRBJ2-7 and the DNA end casts doubt on the J call. There are 16 residues in the CDR3. Germline CDR1 reads SGHRS; CDR2 reads YFSETQ. CDR3 sequence (DNA): TGCGCCAGCAGCAGACGGACGTCGGGAAGAACCTACGAGCAGTACTTC. It is translated as CASSRRTSGRTYEQYF.

CDR3 in DNA: TGTGCCAGCAGTGTCAGGGGGCAGCCCCAGCATTTT. Its translation is CASSVRGQPQHF. The chain couples TRBV6-1 to TRBJ1-5; 7 bases map to TRBD1. There are 12 residues in the CDR3. Germline CDR1 is MNHNS and CDR2 is SASEGT. V gave up 4 bases and J gave up 7 bases; unmatched junction bases: 1.

V gene TRBV28 combines with J gene TRBJ2-1; D possibly corresponds to TRBD2 (6 bases). V was pared by 4 bases and J by 6 bases, with 10 bases between. CDR1 and CDR2 from the germline V gene are MDHEN and SYDVKM. This CDR3 has 13 residues. The CDR3, as DNA: TGTGCCAGCAGTTACGGTAGCGGCAATGAGCAGTTCTTC. Its protein is CASSYGSGNEQFF. Looking up the rest from reference TRBV28 and TRBJ2-1 gives the full variable domain: DVKVTQSSRYLVKRTGEKVFLECVQDMDHENMFWYRQDPGLGLRLIYFSYDVKMKEKGDIPEGYSVSREKKERFSLILESASTNQTSMYLCASSYGSGNEQFFGPGTRLTVL.

The chain employs TRBV5-6 and TRBJ2-1; 12 nucleotides match TRBD2. Per germline, CDR1 SGHDT and CDR2 YYEEEE. The V segment lost 7 bases and the J segment 12 bases; nucleotides outside the gene matches: 2. This CDR3 is built from 11 residues. Here the CDR3 reads CASGTSGPQFF. In nucleotides, the CDR3 is TGTGCCAGCGGGACTAGCGGGCCGCAGTTCTTC.

The chain employs TRBV20-1 and TRBJ1-1; TRBD1 aligns across 7 bases. Trimming at V came to 1 base and at J to 11 bases, leaving 4 bases not matched to a gene. The germline CDR1 and CDR2 sequences are DFQATT and SNEGSKA (reference sequence). The CDR3 runs 11 residues. Here the CDR3 reads CSARVDRVAFF. For the CDR3, the DNA is TGCAGTGCTAGAGTCGACAGGGTGGCTTTCTTT.

This chain connects TRBV4-1 to TRBJ2-5, with D tentatively TRBD2 (6 bases). From germline, CDR1 is MGHRA and CDR2 YSYEKL. The length of the CDR3 is 16 residues. Deletions cut 1 base from V and 2 bases from J, with 14 bases between. CDR3 in amino acids: CASSQVPGGKQETQYF. Written as DNA, the CDR3 is TGCGCCAGCAGCCAAGTGCCCGGGGGAAAACAAGAGACCCAGTACTTC.

The V gene is TRBV5-1, the J gene TRBJ1-3, with a weak D call TRBD1 (5 bases). The V and J ends lost 2 bases and 2 bases respectively, with 11 bases between them. The CDR3 is 15 residues long. CDR1 SGHRS and CDR2 YFSETQ come from the germline V gene. The DNA for the CDR3 is TGCGCCAGCAGCTTCTTAGCGGGGGCTGGAAACACCATATATTTT. Residues: CASSFLAGAGNTIYF.

The chain combines TRBV29-1 with TRBJ2-7; 10 bases fit TRBD1. J gave up 4 bases and V 8 bases, and 5 bases lay outside the gene matches. Germline CDR1 reads SQVTM; CDR2 reads ANQGSEA. CDR3 size: 12 residues. Here the CDR3 reads CSTRDRGYEQYF. CDR3 nucleotide sequence: TGCAGCACCCGGGACAGGGGATACGAGCAGTACTTC.

J is TRBJ2-5 and V is TRBV2, with 8 bases lining up with TRBD2. The end of the DNA is better explained by TRBJ2-7, so the J call may be wrong. This CDR3 is built from 13 residues. CDR1 SNHLY and CDR2 FYNNEI come from the germline V gene. The CDR3 protein is CASSGGAPAEQYF. The CDR3 coding sequence is TGTGCCAGCAGCGGGGGGGCCCCCGCCGAGCAGTACTTC.

This clone was recorded a few times. The chain has TRBV5-1 and TRBJ2-5; 8 bases align to TRBD2. Judging by the DNA end, TRBJ2-7 fits better; the J call may be wrong. The CDR3 runs 15 residues. Germline loops: CDR1 SGHRS, CDR2 YFSETQ. The DNA for the CDR3 is TGCGCCAGCAGCTTGGCCCCGGGGGGGACCTACGAGCAGTACTTC. Its protein is CASSLAPGGTYEQYF.

The count of this clone is one. The V gene is TRBV18, the J gene TRBJ2-1; possible D gene TRBD1, 6 bases. The CDR3 runs to 16 residues. V lost 2 bases and J 4 bases, leaving 15 bases between the germline ends. Germline CDR1 is KGHSH and CDR2 is LQKENI. CDR3 nucleotide sequence: TGTGCCAGCTCACCAGAGGTGGGGGCAATGTACAATGAGCAGTTCTTC. Protein sequence: CASSPEVGAMYNEQFF. The whole variable domain, filled in from reference TRBV18 and TRBJ2-1, reads NAGVMQNPRHLVRRRGQEARLRCSPMKGHSHVYWYRQLPEEGLKFMVYLQKENIIDESGMPKERFSAEFPKEGPSILRIQQVVRGDSAAYFCASSPEVGAMYNEQFFGPGTRLTVL.

The chain has TRBV5-1 and TRBJ1-4; D may be TRBD1 (5 bases). The germline V gene has CDR1 SGHRS and CDR2 YFSETQ. V gave up 3 bases and J gave up 1 base, with 22 bases separating them. The CDR3 runs 19 residues. The CDR3 coding sequence is TGCGCCAGCAGCTGGGGCCTGTGGACCCTATTAGGAACTAATGAAAAACTGTTTTTT. Translation gives CASSWGLWTLLGTNEKLFF.

The chain couples TRBV5-6 to TRBJ1-2, with 8 bases fitting TRBD1. From germline, CDR1 is SGHDT and CDR2 YYEEEE. Germline trimming cut 0 bases from V and 8 bases from J; bases unmatched to any gene: 3. The CDR3 is 13 amino acids. The CDR3 DNA sequence: TGTGCCAGCAGCTTGGGCAGGGGGCGCGGCTACACCTTC. Its translation is CASSLGRGRGYTF.

V and J are TRBV21-1 and TRBJ2-7; the table calls TRBD2, which could not be checked here. TRBV21-1 is a pseudogene locus. This CDR3 has 16 residues. CDR3 loop: CASSTLGGGRINEQYF. The CDR3 coding sequence is TGTGCCAGCAGCACTCTCGGCGGCGGGAGAATCAACGAGCAGTACTTC.

This chain joins TRBV2 and TRBJ2-7, with 10 positions matching TRBD2. Germline V gene data show CDR1 as SNHLY and CDR2 as FYNNEI. This CDR3 comprises 13 residues. Losses at the gene ends were 7 bases for V and 3 bases for J; bases not matched to a gene: 3. CDR3 sequence reads: CASTLAGVYEQYF. The CDR3 coding sequence is TGTGCCAGCACCCTAGCGGGAGTCTACGAGCAGTACTTC.

The chain combines TRBV5-1 with TRBJ1-3; no clear D. In germline, CDR1 is SGHRS, CDR2 YFSETQ. With 4 bases removed from V and 4 bases from J, the gap between germline ends came to 12 bases. The CDR3 has 14 amino acids. The CDR3 coding sequence is TGCGCCAGCAGCCTACAGTGTCACGGAAACACCATATATTTT. Its protein product is CASSLQCHGNTIYF.

This clone was recorded once. The chain employs TRBV29-1 and TRBJ1-2; 9 nucleotides match TRBD1. Germline V gene data show CDR1 as SQVTM and CDR2 as ANQGSEA. The CDR3 is made up of 12 amino acids. V was clipped by 2 bases and J by 7 bases; unmatched bases: 2. The CDR3 reads CSVEHRGLGYTF. The CDR3 DNA sequence: TGCAGCGTTGAACACAGGGGGCTTGGCTACACCTTC.